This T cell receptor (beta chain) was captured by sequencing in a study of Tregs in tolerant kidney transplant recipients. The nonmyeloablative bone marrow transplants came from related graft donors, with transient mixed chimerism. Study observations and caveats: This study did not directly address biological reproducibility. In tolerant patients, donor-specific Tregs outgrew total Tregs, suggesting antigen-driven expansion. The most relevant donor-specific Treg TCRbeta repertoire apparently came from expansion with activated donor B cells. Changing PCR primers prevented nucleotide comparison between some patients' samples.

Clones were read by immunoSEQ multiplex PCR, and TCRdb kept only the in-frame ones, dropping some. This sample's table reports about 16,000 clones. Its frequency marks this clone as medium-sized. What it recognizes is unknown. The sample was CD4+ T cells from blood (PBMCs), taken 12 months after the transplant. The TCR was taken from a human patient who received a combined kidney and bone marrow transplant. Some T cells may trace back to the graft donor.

The CDR3 loop is CASSPNPSAEAFF. CDR3 DNA, as far as it was read: TGTGCCAGCTCACCAAACCCTTCAGCTGAA. The chain employs TRBV18 and TRBJ1-1; D is undetermined. The read stops 3 residues short of the end of the CDR3; the missing end is completed from the germline J gene. CDR1 and CDR2 (germline): KGHSH, LQKENI. This CDR3 is built from 13 residues. V lost 2 bases, J lost 6 bases, and 10 bases lay in between.